This is a list of T cell receptor beta chains from one sample in a study of blood T cell repertoires in COVID-19. Repertoires were generated with immunoSEQ multiplex PCR, while TCRdb's copy carries only in-frame clones and drops some. The table shows about 180,000 clones, with approximately 87% occurring only once. The sample comprised peripheral blood. The receptors originated from a man aged 70 or older with active or convalescent COVID-19. Each CDR3 is given with its conserved first and last residue. D genes are given only for firm matches. Size values are once, few and many counts, or a class for expanded clones, and some rows have none.

>.|TRBJ1-1|TRBV28|.
CASTEGVVNTEAFF
TGTGCCAGCACCGAGGGGGTGGTGAACACTGAAGCTTTCTTT
>.|TRBJ1-1|TRBV3-1/TRBV3-2|.
CASSRQGMNTEAFF
TGTGCCAGCAGCCGTCAGGGGATGAACACTGAAGCTTTCTTT
>.|TRBJ1-5|TRBV28|.
CASTPAGLSQPQHF
TGTGCCAGCACCCCTGCAGGGTTAAGTCAGCCCCAGCATTTT
>few|TRBJ1-5|TRBV5-1|.
CASSPTGLGNQPQHF
TGCGCCAGCAGCCCAACAGGGTTAGGCAATCAGCCCCAGCATTTT
>.|TRBJ2-1|TRBV30|.
CAWTTLVSYNEQFF
TGTGCCTGGACGACTTTGGTCTCCTACAATGAGCAGTTCTTC
>.|TRBJ1-6|TRBV7-9|.
CASRYRDNSPLHF
TGTGCCAGCCGCTACAGGGATAACTCACCCCTCCACTTT
>.|TRBJ2-7|TRBV7-9|TRBD1
CASSRGQGYEQYF
TGTGCCAGCAGCCGGGGACAGGGCTACGAGCAGTACTTC
>.|TRBJ2-3|TRBV4-1|.
CASSGTALSTDTQYF
TGCGCCAGCAGCGGTACAGCCCTTAGCACAGATACGCAGTATTTT
>.|TRBJ1-1|TRBV5-1|.
CASSPDSYEAFF
TGCGCCAGCAGCCCGGACAGCTATGAAGCTTTCTTT
>.|TRBJ2-7|TRBV6-1|TRBD1
CASSEGQGAREQYF
TGTGCCAGCAGTGAGGGACAGGGGGCGCGGGAGCAGTACTTC
>.|TRBJ2-1|TRBV7-8|TRBD2
CASSLGLAGGPSPYNEQFF
TGTGCCAGCAGCTTAGGACTAGCGGGAGGCCCAAGTCCCTACAATGAGCAGTTCTTC